One and the same sample provided the 23 T cell receptor beta chains below, sequenced in a study of cytomegalovirus exposure and HLA in healthy donors. The PCR ran on 60 Vbeta and 13 Jbeta primers. Sequencing was performed with immunoSEQ multiplex PCR; in TCRdb, only in-frame clones are kept and a portion is missing. This sample's clone table lists 65,000 to 95,000 clones. The sequenced sample consisted of PBMCs. Receptor source: a man aged 30 to 39 in good health and CMV-seronegative.

This sequence joins TRBV18 and TRBJ1-3; weak D call: TRBD1 (5 bases). V lost 3 bases, J lost 8 bases, and 20 bases lay in between. CDR3 length: 16 residues. Germline assignment: CDR1 KGHSH and CDR2 LQKENI. The CDR3 region has the DNA TGTGCCAGCTCACCGATGGGCCAGGGTAGGACGGACACCATATATTTT. Encoded protein: CASSPMGQGRTDTIYF.

The chain employs TRBV5-1 and TRBJ1-2; D gene unclear. The germline gives CDR1 SGHRS, CDR2 YFSETQ. The CDR3 spans 16 residues. V dropped 0 bases and J dropped 0 bases, with 12 bases sitting between them. The CDR3 bases are TGCGCCAGCAGCTTGGACCGGGGAGACTCTAACTATGGCTACACCTTC. Residues: CASSLDRGDSNYGYTF.

The J gene is TRBJ2-7, the V gene TRBV9; no clear D gene. The CDR3 has 13 amino acids. The germline CDR1 and CDR2 sequences are SGDLS and YYNGEE. V lost 0 bases to trimming and J lost 0 bases, with 4 bases between them. CDR3 sequence: CASSVDFSYEQYF. The CDR3 DNA reads TGTGCCAGCAGCGTAGACTTCTCCTACGAGCAGTACTTC. The variable domain in full, completed from reference TRBV9 and TRBJ2-7, reads DSGVTQTPKHLITATGQRVTLRCSPRSGDLSVYWYQQSLDQGLQFLIQYYNGEERAKGNILERFSAQQFPDLHSELNLSSLELGDSALYFCASSVDFSYEQYFGPGTRLTVT.

The chain joins TRBV5-1 to TRBJ2-3, with 7 bases that match TRBD1. V gave up 1 base and J gave up 2 bases; unmatched junction bases: 4. The CDR3 loop spans 15 amino acids. Germline-derived CDR1 and CDR2 are SGHRS and YFSETQ. The CDR3 here is CASSLLGQITDTQYF. The CDR3 DNA follows: TGCGCCAGCAGCTTGCTGGGACAGATCACAGATACGCAGTATTTT.

The chain uses TRBV7-9 and TRBJ1-3; 10 bases map to TRBD1. CDR3 length: 16 amino acids. Unmatched junction bases numbered 6, after V lost 3 bases and J lost 4 bases. Germline values: CDR1 SEHNR, CDR2 FQNEAQ (reference sequence). The chain's CDR3 is CASSLGDRGFGNTIYF. DNA of the CDR3: TGTGCCAGCAGCTTGGGGGACAGGGGTTTCGGAAACACCATATATTTT.

The chain has TRBV5-8 and TRBJ2-7; the D gene is possibly TRBD1 (6 bases). This CDR3 contains 14 residues. The V gene lost 3 bases and the J gene lost 2 bases, with 12 bases spanning the gap. Germline CDR1 SGHTS, CDR2 YDEGEE. CDR3 protein: CASSSWTVTYEQYF. For the CDR3, the DNA is TGTGCCAGCAGCTCGTGGACAGTCACCTACGAGCAGTACTTC.

V and J are TRBV2 and TRBJ1-2; maybe TRBD1 (6 bases). CDR3 length: 12 amino acids. The germline V gene has CDR1 SNHLY and CDR2 FYNNEI. V was shortened by 4 bases and J by 8 bases, with 11 bases between the two germline ends. The CDR3 sequence: CASSGGGWGYTF. In DNA form, the CDR3 reads TGTGCCAGCAGTGGGGGGGGCTGGGGCTACACCTTC. Full variable domain (missing parts from reference TRBV2 and TRBJ1-2): EPEVTQTPSHQVTQMGQEVILRCVPISNHLYFYWYRQILGQKVEFLVSFYNNEISEKSEIFDDQFSVERPDGSNFTLKIRSTKLEDSAMYFCASSGGGWGYTFGSGTRLTVV.

The gene calls are TRBV2 and TRBJ2-3; D unresolved. V lost 6 bases and J 2 bases, leaving 6 bases between the germline ends. The CDR3 contains 12 residues. Germline CDR1 is SNHLY and CDR2 is FYNNEI. The CDR3 is CASSPSTDTQYF. The CDR3 DNA reads as TGTGCCAGCAGCCCATCCACAGATACGCAGTATTTT.

This rearrangement joins TRBV4-1 to TRBJ2-7, with 13 bases aligning to TRBD2. The CDR3 is 18 residues long. Germline-derived CDR1 and CDR2 are MGHRA and YSYEKL. Trimming cost V 4 bases and J 2 bases; bases outside gene matches: 11. This CDR3 is CASSPGPRTSGGTYEQYF. DNA for the CDR3: TGCGCCAGCAGCCCTGGCCCTCGGACTAGCGGGGGCACCTACGAGCAGTACTTC.

The genes are TRBV29-1 and TRBJ1-1; unclear D gene. Trimming took 3 bases from V and 5 from J, leaving 13 bases between them. CDR1 is SQVTM and CDR2 is ANQGSEA in the germline V gene. This CDR3 contains 13 residues. The CDR3, as DNA: TGCAGCGTTGACCATATACTAGGGACTGAAGCTTTCTTT. It yields the protein CSVDHILGTEAFF.

The V gene is TRBV4-3, the J gene TRBJ1-4; D remains unclear. V was clipped by 1 base and J by 5 bases, with 17 bases between them. Germline V gene lookup returns CDR1 LGHNA and CDR2 YSLEER. The CDR3 spans 17 residues. This CDR3 reads CASSQAEQWRINEKLFF. The CDR3 nucleotides are TGCGCCAGCAGCCAAGCGGAGCAGTGGAGGATCAATGAAAAACTGTTTTTT.

This chain links TRBV5-1 with TRBJ1-4; D gene ambiguous. V was shortened by 2 bases and J by 0 bases, with 5 bases between the two germline ends. The CDR3 has 14 amino acids. Germline values: CDR1 SGHRS, CDR2 YFSETQ. CDR3 coding DNA: TGCGCCAGCAGCTTATTCACAACTAATGAAAAACTGTTTTTT. Translating it yields CASSLFTTNEKLFF.

This chain connects TRBV15 to TRBJ2-3; 7 nucleotides agree with TRBD1. Germline CDR1 and CDR2: LNHNV and YYDKDF (reference sequence). V dropped 0 bases and J dropped 2; count of bases not matched to a gene: 2. The length of the CDR3 is 15 residues. As DNA, the CDR3 is TGTGCCACCAGCAGAGAGGGACAGATCACAGATACGCAGTATTTT. It yields the protein CATSREGQITDTQYF.

The chain combines TRBV7-9 with TRBJ1-4; the match to TRBD1 covers 9 bases. CDR3 length equals 16 residues. V lost 5 bases and J lost 6; bases outside the gene matches: 10. From germline, CDR1 is SEHNR and CDR2 FQNEAQ (reference sequence). CDR3 sequence: CASSPGTGRWDEKLFF. CDR3 in DNA: TGTGCCAGCAGCCCAGGGACAGGGAGGTGGGATGAAAAACTGTTTTTT.

This chain links TRBV7-8 with TRBJ1-1; no clear D gene. The V end lost 5 bases, the J end lost 0 bases, and 16 bases lay between the germline ends. Germline-derived CDR1 and CDR2 are SGHVS and FQNEAQ. The CDR3 spans 16 residues. The DNA of the CDR3 is TGTGCCAGCAGCATTAATACCGGGATCATGAACACTGAAGCTTTCTTT. This codes for CASSINTGIMNTEAFF. Using reference TRBV7-8 and TRBJ1-1 for the parts outside the CDR3, the full variable domain is GAGVSQSPRYKVAKRGQDVALRCDPISGHVSLFWYQQALGQGPEFLTYFQNEAQLDKSGLPSDRFFAERPEGSVSTLKIQRTQQEDSAVYLCASSINTGIMNTEAFFGQGTRLTVV.

The chain carries TRBV4-1 and TRBJ1-2, with D unclear. The V end was cut by 4 bases, the J end by 1 base, with 10 bases between. CDR1 and CDR2 from the germline V gene are MGHRA and YSYEKL. The CDR3 length is 14 residues. Here the CDR3 reads CASSRETLNYGYTF. The CDR3, as DNA: TGCGCCAGCAGCCGAGAGACTCTTAACTATGGCTACACCTTC.

The rearrangement uses TRBV4-1 and TRBJ2-7; D is perhaps TRBD2 (6 bases). The germline V gene has CDR1 MGHRA and CDR2 YSYEKL. The CDR3 extends over 17 amino acids. V was clipped by 3 bases and J by 4 bases, with 22 bases between them. CDR3 sequence: CASSHLPKRRVKYEQYF. DNA of the CDR3: TGCGCCAGCAGCCACCTCCCCAAGCGGAGGGTGAAGTACGAGCAGTACTTC.

V usage is TRBV9 and J usage is TRBJ1-3; no firm D call. V was trimmed by 0 bases and J by 3 bases, leaving 7 bases between them. This CDR3 contains 14 residues. Germline CDR1 reads SGDLS; CDR2 reads YYNGEE. This chain's CDR3 is CASSVGRVGNTIYF. The CDR3 nucleotides read TGTGCCAGCAGCGTAGGGAGGGTTGGAAACACCATATATTTT. Using reference TRBV9 and TRBJ1-3 for the parts outside the CDR3, the full variable domain is DSGVTQTPKHLITATGQRVTLRCSPRSGDLSVYWYQQSLDQGLQFLIQYYNGEERAKGNILERFSAQQFPDLHSELNLSSLELGDSALYFCASSVGRVGNTIYFGEGSWLTVV.

The V call is TRBV28, the J call TRBJ2-2; possible D gene TRBD2, 6 bases. Germline CDR1 and CDR2: MDHEN and SYDVKM. The CDR3 is made up of 15 amino acids. Trimming removed 7 bases at V and 5 bases at J, with 17 bases between. CDR3 DNA sequence: TGTGCCAGCAAGTTTTATCCGGGAGTAACCGGGGAGCTGTTTTTT. This sequence encodes CASKFYPGVTGELFF.

The chain links TRBV10-3 to TRBJ1-2; TRBD1 matches 7 bases. J was trimmed by 4 bases and V by 1 base; bases with no gene match: 3. The germline gives CDR1 ENHRY, CDR2 SYGVKD. There are 14 residues in the CDR3. The CDR3 DNA is TGTGCCATCAGTGAGTGGGACAGTGTCTATGGCTACACCTTC. Encoded protein: CAISEWDSVYGYTF.

The rearrangement joins TRBV9 to TRBJ2-2; the D gene is possibly TRBD2 (5 bases). Germline assignment: CDR1 SGDLS and CDR2 YYNGEE. There are 13 residues in the CDR3. The V end was cut by 2 bases, the J end by 7 bases, with 9 bases between. The CDR3 DNA is TGTGCCAGCAGCGTGGACTTACACGGGGAGCTGTTTTTT. Its protein is CASSVDLHGELFF.

This chain connects TRBV7-2 to TRBJ1-4; 9 positions match TRBD1. V lost 1 base, J lost 5 bases, and 5 bases stayed unmatched. Germline assignment: CDR1 SGHTA and CDR2 FQGNSA. The CDR3 totals 16 residues. The CDR3 DNA follows: TGTGCCAGCAGCTTAGGAGACAGGGGGGCCAATGAAAAACTGTTTTTT. As protein: CASSLGDRGANEKLFF.

The chain couples TRBV6-1 to TRBJ2-2, with 8 nucleotides matching TRBD1. The germline CDR1 and CDR2 sequences are MNHNS and SASEGT. V lost 6 bases to trimming and J lost 2 bases; unmatched junction nucleotides: 2. CDR3 length: 14 amino acids. The CDR3 region is CASRSGGNTGELFF. The DNA for the CDR3 is TGTGCCAGCAGATCAGGGGGCAACACCGGGGAGCTGTTTTTT.